This T cell receptor (beta chain) derives from a study of blood T cell repertoires in COVID-19. Whole-study context: Acute and convalescent COVID-19 specimens originated in the United States, Italy and Spain. PBMCs, B-cell-depleted T cells, or T cells provided the cDNA or gDNA that made up the material.

The V end was cut by 7 bases, the J end by 4 bases, with 10 bases between. The germline gives CDR1 MNHEY, CDR2 SVGAGI. CDR3 size: 12 residues. Per the original data handling: Estimation of nucleated cell counts was performed using reference gene primer amplification. This table comes from immunoSEQ multiplex PCR, and its TCRdb copy is limited to in-frame clones, with some not included. V and J calls and clone size are those listed in that table; D and trimming were worked out from the DNA. The sample shows under 40,000 clones, roughly 82% of them seen only once. Material: peripheral blood. The receptor's source is a man over 45 with active or convalescent COVID-19. V gene TRBV6-5 combines with J gene TRBJ1-2; possible D gene TRBD1, 5 bases. The CDR3 is CASTTGSYGYTF. The CDR3 DNA reads TGTGCCAGCACCACAGGCTCCTATGGCTACACCTTC.